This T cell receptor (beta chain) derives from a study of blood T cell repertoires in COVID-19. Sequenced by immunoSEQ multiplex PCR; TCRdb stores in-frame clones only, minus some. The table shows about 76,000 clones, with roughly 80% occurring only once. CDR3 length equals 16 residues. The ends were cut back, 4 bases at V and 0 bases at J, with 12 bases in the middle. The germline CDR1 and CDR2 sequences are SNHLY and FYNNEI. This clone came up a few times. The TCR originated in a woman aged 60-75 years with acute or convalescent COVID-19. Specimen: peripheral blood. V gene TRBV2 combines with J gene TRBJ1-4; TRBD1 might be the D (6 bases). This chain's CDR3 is CASSAGEAATNEKLFF. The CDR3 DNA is TGTGCCAGCAGTGCAGGGGAAGCAGCAACTAATGAAAAACTGTTTTTT. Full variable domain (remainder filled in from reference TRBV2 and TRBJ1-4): EPEVTQTPSHQVTQMGQEVILRCVPISNHLYFYWYRQILGQKVEFLVSFYNNEISEKSEIFDDQFSVERPDGSNFTLKIRSTKLEDSAMYFCASSAGEAATNEKLFFGSGTQLSVL.